The rows below give T cell receptor beta chains drawn from one sample of a study of radiotherapy plus CTLA-4 blockade in lung cancer. The repertoire was sequenced with immunoSEQ multiplex PCR; TCRdb's copy has only in-frame clones and lacks some. This table holds roughly 50,000 clones, approximately 76% found once. Sequenced here: peripheral blood, sampled from a patient treated with radiotherapy plus ipilimumab. The receptors stem from a human donor with non-small cell lung cancer who had stable disease on radiotherapy plus ipilimumab. Both conserved end residues are trimmed from each CDR3.

cdr3_aa: ASSRPGLNTEAF
v_call: TRBV5-4
j_call: TRBJ1-1

cdr3_aa: ASSEGLGTGGRYGYT
v_call: TRBV6-1
j_call: TRBJ1-2

cdr3_aa: ASSLTLGSQETQY
v_call: TRBV5-6
j_call: TRBJ2-5

cdr3_aa: ASSPTSMYNEQF
v_call: TRBV5-6
j_call: TRBJ2-1

cdr3_aa: ASSPETPATNEKLF
v_call: TRBV18
j_call: TRBJ1-4

cdr3_aa: ASSAGTGDSNQPQH
v_call: TRBV5-7
j_call: TRBJ1-5

cdr3_aa: ASSTRQDTGELF
v_call: TRBV6-1
j_call: TRBJ2-2

cdr3_aa: ASSPMVGLALQGGHNEQF
v_call: TRBV7-3
j_call: TRBJ2-1

cdr3_aa: ASGSGTGADANEETQY
v_call: TRBV12-5
j_call: TRBJ2-5

cdr3_aa: ASSLVLDNEQF
v_call: TRBV5-1
j_call: TRBJ2-1

cdr3_aa: ASSPGQGPNEKLF
v_call: TRBV18
j_call: TRBJ1-4